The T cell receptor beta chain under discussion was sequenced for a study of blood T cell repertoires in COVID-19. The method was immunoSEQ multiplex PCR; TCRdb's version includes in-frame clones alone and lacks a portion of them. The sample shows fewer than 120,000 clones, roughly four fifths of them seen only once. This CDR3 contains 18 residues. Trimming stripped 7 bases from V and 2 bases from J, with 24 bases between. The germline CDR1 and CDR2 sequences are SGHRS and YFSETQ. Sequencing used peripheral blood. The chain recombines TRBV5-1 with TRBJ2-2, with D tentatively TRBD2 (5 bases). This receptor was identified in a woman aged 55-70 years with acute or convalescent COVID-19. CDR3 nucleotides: TGCGCCAGCGACCTTGGCGGGCGGCAGAAATACAACACCGGGGAGCTGTTTTTT. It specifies CASDLGGRQKYNTGELFF. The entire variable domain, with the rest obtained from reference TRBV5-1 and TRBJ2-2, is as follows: KAGVTQTPRYLIKTRGQQVTLSCSPISGHRSVSWYQQTPGQGLQFLFEYFSETQRNKGNFPGRFSGRQFSNSRSEMNVSTLELGDSALYLCASDLGGRQKYNTGELFFGEGSRLTVL.